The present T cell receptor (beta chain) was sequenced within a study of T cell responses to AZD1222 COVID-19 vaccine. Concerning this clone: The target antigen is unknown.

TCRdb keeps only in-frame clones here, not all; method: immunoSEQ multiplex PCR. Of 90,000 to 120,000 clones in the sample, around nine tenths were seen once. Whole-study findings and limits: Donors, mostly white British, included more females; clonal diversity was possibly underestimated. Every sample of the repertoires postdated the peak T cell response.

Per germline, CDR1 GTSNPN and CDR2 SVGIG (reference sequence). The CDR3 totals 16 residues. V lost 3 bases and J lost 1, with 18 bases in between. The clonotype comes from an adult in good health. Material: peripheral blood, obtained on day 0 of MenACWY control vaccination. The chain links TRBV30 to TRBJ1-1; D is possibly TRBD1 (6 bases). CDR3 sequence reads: CAWSSGGARGNTEAFF. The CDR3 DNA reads TGTGCCTGGAGCAGTGGGGGTGCCAGGGGGAACACTGAAGCTTTCTTT.